These T cell receptor beta chains were read from a single sample in a study of T cell responses to AZD1222 COVID-19 vaccine. Generated by immunoSEQ multiplex PCR, the TCRdb table keeps only in-frame clones and is missing some. Of over 150,000 clones in the sample, approximately 86% were seen once. The sequencing here drew on peripheral blood, taken on day 0 of AZD1222 vaccination. These TCRs come from an adult in good health. Both conserved end residues are part of each CDR3. The order of the fields is V gene, J gene, clone size, D gene, CDR3 DNA, CDR3 protein. D genes are given only for firm matches. Some rows have no size entry. The others give once, few or many, or a class for an expanded clone.

TRBV3-1/TRBV3-2	TRBJ2-1	-	-	TGTGCCAGCAGCCAGCGGGGCGAGCAGTTCTTC	CASSQRGEQFF
TRBV11-2	TRBJ1-2	-	-	TGTGCCAGCAGCGCTGACAGTTGGGGAAACCTGGGCTATGGCTACACCTTC	CASSADSWGNLGYGYTF
TRBV3-1/TRBV3-2	TRBJ2-5	-	TRBD1	TGTGCCAGCAGCCCCCTTGGCGGGACAGGGTACAACTTC	CASSPLGGTGYNF
TRBV5-6	TRBJ1-6	-	-	TGTGCCAGCAGCTTGGCCATTAGGGTCATTGATTCACCCCTCCACTTT	CASSLAIRVIDSPLHF
TRBV2	TRBJ2-1	-	TRBD1	TGTGCCAGCCATACCGGACAGGGTTACAATGAGCAGTTCTTC	CASHTGQGYNEQFF
TRBV18	TRBJ1-1	once	TRBD1	TGTGCCAGCTCACCAGGACAGGGCCTAGGAGCTTTCTTT	CASSPGQGLGAFF
TRBV3-1/TRBV3-2	TRBJ2-5	-	-	TGTGCCAGCAGCCCTTATGGGGGGAAAGAGACCCAGTACTTC	CASSPYGGKETQYF
TRBV15	TRBJ2-4	-	-	TGTGCCACCAGCAGAGATGACCGGGCAGAGAAAAACATTCAGTACTTC	CATSRDDRAEKNIQYF
TRBV28	TRBJ2-2	-	-	TGTGCCAGCAGTCGCGCCCGGGAGGGGGCTAGAACCGGGGAGCTGTTTTTT	CASSRAREGARTGELFF
TRBV30	TRBJ1-1	-	-	TGTGCCTGGAGTGTATACGGGGGCACTGAAGCTTTCTTT	CAWSVYGGTEAFF
TRBV19	TRBJ1-1	-	-	TGTGCCAGTAGTATTGGAGGGAACCCTGAAGCTTTCTTT	CASSIGGNPEAFF
TRBV15	TRBJ2-7	-	-	TGTGCCACCAGCAGAGTAGGGGAAAGGGGGACCCCACCCTACGAGCAGTACTTC	CATSRVGERGTPPYEQYF
TRBV6-5	TRBJ2-3	-	-	TGTGCCAGCATCTTGGACCCGGCCATTAATACGCAGTATTTT	CASILDPAINTQYF
TRBV7-9	TRBJ1-1	-	TRBD1	TGTGCCGGAAGTCGGGACAGACACACTGAAGCTTTCTTT	CAGSRDRHTEAFF
TRBV20-1	TRBJ2-7	-	-	TGCAGTGCTAGTAGGGGTACCTACGAGCAGTACTTC	CSASRGTYEQYF
TRBV6-2/TRBV6-3	TRBJ2-7	-	-	TGTGCCAGCAGTTACCCGACAGACGAGCAGTACTTC	CASSYPTDEQYF
TRBV9	TRBJ1-2	-	-	TGTGCCAGCAGCGTAGTGGCCCAGGGGCTTAACTTCTATGGCTACACCTTC	CASSVVAQGLNFYGYTF
TRBV20-1	TRBJ2-5	-	-	TGCAGTGCTACGTCAGAGACCCAGTACTTC	CSATSETQYF
TRBV5-1	TRBJ1-1	-	-	TGCGCCAGCAGCTTGACATCGAACACTGAAGCTTTCTTT	CASSLTSNTEAFF
TRBV25-1	TRBJ1-5	few	TRBD1	TGTGCCAGCTCGGGACAGGGTAATCAGCCCCAGCATTTT	CASSGQGNQPQHF
TRBV25-1	TRBJ1-6	once	-	TGTGCCAGCAGTGAACCCTCCGCCAGCTCACCCCTCCACTTT	CASSEPSASSPLHF
TRBV5-1	TRBJ1-4	-	TRBD1	TGCGCCAGCAGCTCCGCCGGGACAGGGGAGGAAAAACTGTTTTTT	CASSSAGTGEEKLFF
TRBV19	TRBJ1-6	-	-	TGTGCCAGCCGTTCAAAGGATTCACCCCTCCACTTT	CASRSKDSPLHF
TRBV3-1/TRBV3-2	TRBJ1-1	-	-	TGTGCCAGCAGCCAAGACACCGGGAGAGATGAAGCTTTCTTT	CASSQDTGRDEAFF
TRBV30	TRBJ2-7	few	-	TGTGCCTGGAGTGTAGGGATATACGAGCAGTACTTC	CAWSVGIYEQYF
TRBV10-3	TRBJ1-2	-	-	TGTGCCATCAGGATAGACACTTTACCCCCTGACTATGGCTACACCTTC	CAIRIDTLPPDYGYTF
TRBV4-2	TRBJ2-1	-	-	TGTGCCAGCAGCCAAGGTAGAACAACAAGGGGCAATGAGCAGTTCTTC	CASSQGRTTRGNEQFF
TRBV27	TRBJ1-2	-	-	TGTGCCAGCAGTTTAGGTGGGGGTCGGGGCTACACCTTC	CASSLGGGRGYTF
TRBV19	TRBJ1-1	-	-	TGTGCCAGTAGTAAGGGCACTGAAGCTTTCTTT	CASSKGTEAFF
TRBV28	TRBJ1-5	-	-	TGTGCCAGCAGTTTAAAAAGAGGCCAGCCCCAGCATTTT	CASSLKRGQPQHF
TRBV18	TRBJ2-1	-	TRBD2	TGTGCCAGCTCACGACTAGCGGGACTTTACAATGAGCAGTTCTTC	CASSRLAGLYNEQFF
TRBV3-1/TRBV3-2	TRBJ2-7	-	-	TGTGCCAGCAGCCTTGCGATGCCGGGAGAGCAGTACTTC	CASSLAMPGEQYF
TRBV30	TRBJ1-1	-	TRBD1	TGTGCCTGGGTGAGACAGGGTGGCACTGAAGCTTTCTTT	CAWVRQGGTEAFF
TRBV5-4	TRBJ1-3	-	-	TGTGCCAGCAGCAGAGACAGGCCCGCCTCTGGAAACACCATATATTTT	CASSRDRPASGNTIYF
TRBV14	TRBJ2-1	-	-	TGTGCCAGCAGCCAAGAAGACCTCAACTCAGGGTACCTGTACAATGAGCAGTTCTTC	CASSQEDLNSGYLYNEQFF
TRBV7-9	TRBJ1-1	once	-	TGTGCCAGCAGCTCTGTGGCTTCCACTGAAGCTTTCTTT	CASSSVASTEAFF
TRBV11-2	TRBJ2-1	-	-	TGTGCCAGCAGCTTGGGGTTTAGGCAGTTCTTC	CASSLGFRQFF